The clone carrying this T cell receptor beta chain appeared a few times. This sample is part of a study of blood T cell repertoires in COVID-19. Whole-study context: Samples representing acute and convalescent COVID-19 were sourced from the United States, Italy and Spain. PBMCs, B-cell-depleted T cells, or T cells were the source of the cDNA or gDNA that made up the material.

Trimming removed 1 base at V and 0 bases at J, with 7 bases between. In germline, CDR1 is MNHEY, CDR2 SMNVEV (reference sequence). This CDR3 region has 14 residues. The participants were between about 18 and 100 years old and came from about two dozen US areas. Sequenced by immunoSEQ multiplex PCR; TCRdb stores in-frame clones only, minus some. Of some 200,000 clones in the sample, roughly 87% were seen once. The source of this sequence is a woman aged 25 to 39 who had recovered from COVID-19. The material sequenced was PBMCs or T cells enriched from blood (not recorded which). This rearrangement joins TRBV27 to TRBJ2-7; D possibly corresponds to TRBD2 (6 bases). CDR3 bases: TGTGCCAGCAGTTTATACGGGAGCTCCTACGAGCAGTACTTC. Its protein is CASSLYGSSYEQYF.